The next 21 T cell receptor beta chains were all read from a single sample in a study of identical twins. One entry per CDR3 protein, called by TCRdb with MiXCR from the 5' RACE reads. The table shows just under 650,000 distinct CDR3 sequences, with less than 9% occurring only once. The data were also submitted as part of a second study, on yellow fever vaccine responses in identical twins.

The source material was PBMCs. The receptors come from a woman in her late teens or twenties in good health.

V usage is TRBV14 and J usage is TRBJ2-2; D ambiguous. This CDR3 contains 14 residues. Trimming left V 0 bases short and J 8 bases short, with 10 bases between. The germline gives CDR1 SGHDN, CDR2 FVKESK. CDR3 bases: TGTGCCAGCAGCCAAGATCGGCTTACAGGGGAGCTGTTTTTT. This gives the protein CASSQDRLTGELFF.

This clonotype came up a few times. The V gene is TRBV25-1, the J gene TRBJ2-2; D is unresolved. The germline gives CDR1 MGHDK, CDR2 SYGVNS. V was clipped by 1 base and J by 0 bases, with 9 bases between them. The CDR3 runs 16 residues. CDR3 in DNA: TGTGCCAGCAGTGAATGGATGGGTCCGAACACCGGGGAGCTGTTTTTT. It specifies CASSEWMGPNTGELFF.

V gene TRBV21-1 combines with J gene TRBJ2-7; TRBD2 was called by the table and not checked on the DNA. TRBV21-1 is reported as a pseudogene. CDR3 size: 16 residues. The CDR3 is CASSKRKRACFGEQYF. The CDR3 DNA is TGTGCCAGCAGCAAAAGAAAGAGGGCATGTTTCGGTGAGCAGTACTTC.

The chain combines TRBV5-8 with TRBJ1-1; D remains unclear. Deletions cut 4 bases from V and 2 bases from J, with 12 bases between. Germline loops: CDR1 SGHTS, CDR2 YDEGEE. CDR3 length: 14 amino acids. CDR3 in amino acids: CASSRLVFNTEAFF. Here the CDR3 DNA reads TGTGCCAGCAGCCGCTTAGTGTTCAACACTGAAGCTTTCTTT.

This clonotype was recorded a few times. This rearrangement joins TRBV2 to TRBJ2-3; perhaps TRBD2 as D (7 bases). Germline V CDR1 and CDR2: SNHLY, FYNNEI. The CDR3 extends over 15 amino acids. V was trimmed by 7 bases and J by 4 bases, leaving 18 bases between them. The DNA for the CDR3 is TGTGCCAGCACTGGGGGCGGCGGGAGCCCAGATACGCAGTATTTT. As protein: CASTGGGGSPDTQYF.

The sample holds a few counts of this clonotype. The chain carries TRBV6-5 and TRBJ2-3; 8 bases agree with TRBD2. J gave up 3 bases and V 4 bases, and 3 bases lay outside the gene matches. The germline V gene has CDR1 MNHEY and CDR2 SVGAGI. This CDR3 contains 14 residues. The CDR3 bases are TGTGCCAGCAGTTGGGGACTAGAAACAGATACGCAGTATTTT. This gives the protein CASSWGLETDTQYF.

This clonotype was detected a few times. The chain carries TRBV15 and TRBJ2-2; D perhaps matches TRBD1 (6 bases). CDR1 is LNHNV and CDR2 is YYDKDF in the germline V gene (reference sequence). The CDR3 is 15 amino acids. Between the trimmed V and J ends, which lost 1 base and 4 bases, there was a span of 10 bases. CDR3: CATSRVIGGTGELFF. The CDR3 DNA follows: TGTGCCACCAGCAGAGTTATAGGGGGCACCGGGGAGCTGTTTTTT.

This clonotype was seen a few times. This chain uses TRBV4-2 with TRBJ2-1; D is uncertain. The V gene's germline CDR1 is LGHNA and CDR2 YNFKEQ. The CDR3 spans 15 residues. The V gene lost 2 bases and the J gene lost 2 bases, with 10 bases spanning the gap. CDR3 nucleotides: TGTGCCAGCAGCCAAATCAGTGTTGCCTACAATGAGCAGTTCTTC. It translates to CASSQISVAYNEQFF.

In this sample, this clonotype turned up a few times. The rearrangement uses TRBV2 and TRBJ2-2; 7 bases are a match to TRBD1. This CDR3 region has 15 residues. V dropped 3 bases and J dropped 4; count of bases not matched to a gene: 5. The germline CDR1 and CDR2 sequences are SNHLY and FYNNEI. This chain's CDR3 is CASSDDRASTGELFF. CDR3 DNA: TGTGCCAGCAGTGACGACAGGGCTTCCACCGGGGAGCTGTTTTTT.

The chain couples TRBV19 to TRBJ1-1; no clear D gene. Germline values: CDR1 LNHDA, CDR2 SQIVND (reference sequence). The V and J ends lost 4 bases and 3 bases respectively, with 18 bases between them. The CDR3 extends over 16 amino acids. The CDR3 loop reads CASSRTPGRFDTEAFF. The DNA for the CDR3 is TGTGCCAGTAGTAGAACCCCCGGGAGGTTCGACACTGAAGCTTTCTTT.

The chain recombines TRBV27 with TRBJ1-2, with a tentative D call TRBD1 (6 bases). Trimming removed 4 bases from V and 5 bases from J, with 14 bases in between. This CDR3 region has 14 residues. Germline-derived CDR1 and CDR2 are MNHEY and SMNVEV (reference sequence). This CDR3 reads CASSSRQASYGYTF. The DNA of the CDR3 is TGTGCCAGCAGTTCCAGACAGGCCTCTTATGGCTACACCTTC.

The chain has TRBV20-1 and TRBJ2-5, with D unclear. Germline lookup yields CDR1 DFQATT and CDR2 SNEGSKA (reference sequence). Trimming cost V 1 base and J 9 bases, with 6 bases left between them. This CDR3 contains 10 residues. The CDR3 protein is CSARAGAQYF. CDR3 nucleotide sequence: TGCAGTGCTAGAGCTGGGGCCCAGTACTTC.

The table lists this clonotype with a few counts. The rearrangement joins TRBV12-3 or TRBV12-4 to TRBJ1-1; TRBD1 aligns across 11 bases. V shed 0 bases and J 4 bases; nucleotides not matched to a gene: 10. CDR3 length: 18 amino acids. CDR3 protein: CASSLAFRTGGKSTEAFF. DNA of the CDR3: TGTGCCAGCAGTTTAGCGTTCAGGACAGGGGGCAAGAGCACTGAAGCTTTCTTT.

This clonotype was counted a few times. The V gene is TRBV7-6, the J gene TRBJ1-1; maybe TRBD1 (6 bases). CDR3 length: 15 amino acids. The germline gives CDR1 SGHVS, CDR2 FNYEAQ. V lost 4 bases, J lost 1 base, and 13 bases lay in between. CDR3 amino acids: CASSSYRVGNTEAFF. The DNA of the CDR3 is TGTGCCAGCAGCTCCTACAGGGTAGGGAACACTGAAGCTTTCTTT.

The chain combines TRBV12-3 or TRBV12-4 with TRBJ1-2; D is possibly TRBD1 (5 bases). This CDR3 has 14 residues. V lost 3 bases and J 9 bases, leaving 17 bases between the germline ends. The CDR3 reads CASSFGGGSISYTF. For the CDR3, the DNA is TGTGCCAGCAGTTTCGGCGGGGGGTCGATTAGCTACACCTTC.

At least ten counts were recorded for this clonotype. The gene calls are TRBV20-1 and TRBJ2-7, with 7 bases matching TRBD1. This CDR3 is built from 11 residues. CDR1 and CDR2 (germline): DFQATT, SNEGSKA (reference sequence). The CDR3 region is CRETGSHEQYV. The CDR3 DNA reads as TGCAGAGAGACAGGGTCCCACGAGCAGTACGTC.

J is TRBJ1-4 and V is TRBV12-3 or TRBV12-4, with TRBD1 as a possible D gene (6 bases). V gave up 6 bases and J gave up 8 bases, with 16 bases separating them. The CDR3 runs 14 residues. The CDR3 sequence: CASSPPTGYEKLFF. The CDR3 coding sequence is TGTGCCAGCAGCCCCCCGACAGGTTACGAAAAACTGTTTTTT.

This clonotype was observed a few times. CDR3 DNA: TGCAGTGCTAGAGATGTCCTAGCGGGAGGGACAGATACGCAGTATTTT. It is translated as CSARDVLAGGTDTQYF. The chain links TRBV20-1 to TRBJ2-3, with 12 bases matching TRBD2. This CDR3 region has 16 residues. Looked up from germline, CDR1 is DFQATT and CDR2 is SNEGSKA (reference sequence). Trimming removed 0 bases from V and 3 bases from J; junction bases left unmatched: 4.

This clonotype showed up just a few times. DNA for the CDR3: TGCAGCACCCGACCGGGGGATGCTGAAGCTTTCTTT. Amino acids: CSTRPGDAEAFF. The chain combines TRBV29-1 with TRBJ1-1, with D possibly matching TRBD1 (5 bases). V shed 8 bases and J shed 6 bases, with 16 bases lying between them. Germline CDR1 reads SQVTM; CDR2 reads ANQGSEA. The CDR3 spans 12 residues.

This clonotype came up a few times. CDR3 nucleotide sequence: TGCAGCGTCACCACAGGGGGAGGCTACGAGCAGTACTTC. Residues: CSVTTGGGYEQYF. This sequence joins TRBV29-1 and TRBJ2-7; TRBD1 aligns across 8 bases. The V segment lost 6 bases and the J segment 3 bases; nucleotides outside the gene matches: 7. Germline-derived CDR1 and CDR2 are SQVTM and ANQGSEA. CDR3 size: 13 residues.

There are many counts of this clonotype. This sequence joins TRBV6-1 and TRBJ2-6, with a possible D match to TRBD2 (5 bases). Trimming removed 7 bases at V and 4 bases at J, with 14 bases between. The CDR3 runs 15 residues. The germline CDR1 and CDR2 sequences are MNHNS and SASEGT. The CDR3 DNA reads as TGTGCCAGCATGTCTCGGACTTCCGGGGCCAACGTCCTGACTTTC. This codes for CASMSRTSGANVLTF.